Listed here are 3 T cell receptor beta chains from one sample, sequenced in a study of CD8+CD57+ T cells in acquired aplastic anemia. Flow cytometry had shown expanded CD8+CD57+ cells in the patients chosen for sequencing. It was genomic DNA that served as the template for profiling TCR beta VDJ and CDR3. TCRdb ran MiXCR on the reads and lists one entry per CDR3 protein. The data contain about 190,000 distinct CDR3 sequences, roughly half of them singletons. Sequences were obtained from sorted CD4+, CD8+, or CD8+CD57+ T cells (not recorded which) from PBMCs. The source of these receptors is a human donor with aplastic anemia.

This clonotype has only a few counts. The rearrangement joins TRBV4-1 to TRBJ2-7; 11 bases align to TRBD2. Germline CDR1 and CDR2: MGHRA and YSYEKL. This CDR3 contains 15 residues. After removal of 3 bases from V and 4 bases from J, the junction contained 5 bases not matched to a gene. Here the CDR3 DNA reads TGCGCCAGCAGCCAGGGACTAGCGGTTGAGTACGAGCAGTACTTC. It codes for CASSQGLAVEYEQYF.

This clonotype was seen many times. For the CDR3, the DNA is TGCGCCAGCAGTCGTAGACCGGGTCGCGATCAGCCCCAGCATTTT. Translated, it gives CASSRRPGRDQPQHF. The rearrangement links TRBV5-1 to TRBJ1-5; D is unresolved. Trimming cost V 5 bases and J 5 bases, with 17 bases left between them. This CDR3 region has 15 residues. Germline V gene lookup returns CDR1 SGHRS and CDR2 YFSETQ.

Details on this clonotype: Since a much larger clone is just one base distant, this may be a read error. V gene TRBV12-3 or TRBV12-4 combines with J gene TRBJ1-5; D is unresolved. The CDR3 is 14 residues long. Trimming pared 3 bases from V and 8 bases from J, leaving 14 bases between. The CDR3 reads CASSFGENSKPQHF. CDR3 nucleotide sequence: TGTGCCAGCAGTTTTGGCGAGAATAGTAAGCCCCAGCATTTT.